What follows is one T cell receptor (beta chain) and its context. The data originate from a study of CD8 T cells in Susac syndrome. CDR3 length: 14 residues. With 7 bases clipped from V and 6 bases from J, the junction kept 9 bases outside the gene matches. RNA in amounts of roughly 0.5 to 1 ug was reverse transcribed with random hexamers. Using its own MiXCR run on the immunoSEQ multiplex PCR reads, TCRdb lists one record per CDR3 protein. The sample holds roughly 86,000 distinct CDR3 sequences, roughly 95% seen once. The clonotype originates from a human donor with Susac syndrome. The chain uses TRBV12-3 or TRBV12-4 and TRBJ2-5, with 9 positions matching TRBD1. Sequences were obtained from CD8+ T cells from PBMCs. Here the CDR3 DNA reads TGTGCCAGCATGGGAGACAGGGGGATGAAGACCCAGTACTTC. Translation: CASMGDRGMKTQYF.